The 26 T cell receptor gamma chains below come from one sample, sequenced in a study of human gamma delta and Vdelta1 T cells. TCRdb fed the PCR reads into CATT to redo clone calling. The sample lists 7,500 to 10,000 gamma-chain clones, around 50% occurring once. What these receptors recognize is not known. The sequencing sample was made of Vdelta1 gamma-delta T cells from blood grown in culture (DOT cells). Source of these receptors: a human donor in good health.

This clone was counted a single time. At the DNA level, this CDR3 is encoded by other sequences in the same sample as well. V usage is TRGV9 and J usage is TRGJ1 or TRGJ2. With V trimmed by 0 bases and J by 1 base, 3 bases remained unmatched. The CDR3 spans 14 residues. Germline values: CDR1 GITISATS, CDR2 ISYDGTV (reference sequence). The CDR3 DNA reads TGTGCCTTGTGGGAGGTGACTAATTATTATAAGAAACTCTTT. Amino acids: CALWEVTNYYKKLF.

This clone has only a few counts. This chain uses TRGV8 with TRGJ1 or TRGJ2. Germline V gene data show CDR1 as VENAVY and CDR2 as YDSYNSRV. The CDR3 runs to 11 residues. The J segment lost 8 bases and the V segment lost 2 bases, leaving 3 bases of the junction unmatched. CDR3 region: CATWDIHKKLF. The CDR3 DNA reads TGTGCCACCTGGGATATTCATAAGAAACTCTTT.

This chain connects TRGV8 to TRGJ1 or TRGJ2. The CDR3 totals 13 residues. V trimming: 6 bases; J trimming: 10 bases; junction bases outside the gene matches: 15. The germline CDR1 and CDR2 sequences are VENAVY and YDSYNSRV. DNA of the CDR3: TGTGCCACCTGGTATACCCGTTACTGGAAGAAACTCTTT. It codes for CATWYTRYWKKLF.

This chain uses TRGV5 with TRGJ1 or TRGJ2. Germline assignment: CDR1 VINAFY and CDR2 YDVSNSKD. The CDR3 has 12 residues. The ends lost 10 bases at V and 3 bases at J; junction bases unmatched: 9. The CDR3 bases are TGTGCCACTCCAGTCGGTTATTATAAGAAACTCTTT. Amino acids: CATPVGYYKKLF.

This clone is medium-sized by share. The rearrangement links TRGV9 to TRGJ1 or TRGJ2. The CDR3 runs to 11 residues. V shed 5 bases and J 12 bases; nucleotides not matched to a gene: 10. Germline V gene data show CDR1 as GITISATS and CDR2 as ISYDGTV (reference sequence). CDR3: CALWGLRGKLF. As DNA, the CDR3 is TGTGCCTTGTGGGGTCTGAGGGGGAAACTCTTT.

The chain is built from TRGV5 and TRGJ1 or TRGJ2. The CDR3 is 14 residues long. The germline V gene has CDR1 VINAFY and CDR2 YDVSNSKD. With V trimmed by 4 bases and J by 0 bases, 6 bases remained unmatched. DNA for the CDR3: TGTGCCACCTGGGAGCCTGGGAATTATTATAAGAAACTCTTT. Protein sequence: CATWEPGNYYKKLF.

In this sample, this clone turned up a few times. The rearrangement links TRGV5 to TRGJP. CDR3 size: 16 residues. Trimming removed 6 bases from V and 6 bases from J; junction bases left unmatched: 8. CDR1 is VINAFY and CDR2 is YDVSNSKD in the germline V gene. The CDR3 reads CATWLQRELGKKIKVF. CDR3 nucleotide sequence: TGTGCCACCTGGTTACAGCGAGAGTTGGGCAAAAAAATCAAGGTATTT.

This clone is medium-sized in the sample. The rearrangement uses TRGV3 and TRGJ1 or TRGJ2. Germline CDR1 reads VTNTFY; CDR2 reads YDVSTARD (reference sequence). The J segment lost 2 bases and the V segment lost 0 bases, leaving 4 bases of the junction unmatched. The CDR3 is 14 residues long. CDR3 amino acids: CATWDRPDYYKKLF. CDR3 nucleotides: TGTGCCACCTGGGACAGGCCGGATTATTATAAGAAACTCTTT.

A note on this clone: A read error is possible here, since a much larger clone lies one base away. The chain has TRGV2 and TRGJ1 or TRGJ2. The V and J ends lost 0 bases and 6 bases, in that order; junction bases with no gene match: 2. This CDR3 is built from 12 residues. CDR1 and CDR2 from the germline V gene are EGSNGY and YDSYNSKV. Here the CDR3 DNA reads TGTGCCACCTGGGACGGGACTTATAAGAAACTCTTT. It translates to CATWDGTYKKLF.

The J gene is TRGJ1 or TRGJ2, the V gene TRGV9. The CDR3 sequence is 14 residues long. Trimming removed 3 bases from V and 0 bases from J; junction bases left unmatched: 5. Germline CDR1 is GITISATS and CDR2 is ISYDGTV (reference sequence). CDR3 loop: CALWEPSNYYKKLF. The CDR3 DNA is TGTGCCTTGTGGGAGCCCTCGAATTATTATAAGAAACTCTTT.

The chain joins TRGV4 to TRGJ1 or TRGJ2. CDR1 and CDR2 (germline): EGSTGY, YDSYTSSV. The CDR3 covers 13 residues. The V and J ends lost 4 bases and 3 bases, in that order; junction bases with no gene match: 6. The CDR3 nucleotides read TGTGCCACCTGGGACCCGGGTTATTATAAGAAACTCTTT. Its translation: CATWDPGYYKKLF.

This clone appeared a few times. Additional DNA sequences in this sample encode the identical CDR3. V is TRGV8 and J is TRGJP2. Germline V gene sequence: CDR1 VENAVY, CDR2 YDSYNSRV. Trimming cost V 0 bases and J 2 bases; bases outside gene matches: 3. The CDR3 consists of 15 residues. CDR3 coding DNA: TGTGCCACCTGGGATAGGGTGAGTAGTGATTGGATCAAGACGTTT. Amino acid sequence: CATWDRVSSDWIKTF.

V and J are TRGV5P and TRGJP2. TRGV5P is a listed pseudogene. The CDR3 has 14 residues. The CDR3 region has the DNA TGTGCCACCTGGGGGAGAAGTAGTGATTGGATCAAGACGTTT. Protein: CATWGRSSDWIKTF.

Within the sample, this clone is medium-sized (0.01 to 0.1%). The V call is TRGV9, the J call TRGJ1 or TRGJ2. The CDR3 length is 11 residues. Germline lookup yields CDR1 GITISATS and CDR2 ISYDGTV (reference sequence). J lost 11 bases, V lost 0 bases, and 4 bases had no gene match. CDR3 in DNA: TGTGCCTTGTGGGAGGTGGGGGAGAAACTCTTT. It translates to CALWEVGEKLF.

Worth noting for this clone: This could be a read error, since a much larger clone is one nucleotide away. The chain is built from TRGV2 and TRGJ1 or TRGJ2. V lost 0 bases to trimming and J lost 2 bases; unmatched junction nucleotides: 4. CDR1 and CDR2 from the germline V gene are EGSNGY and YDSYNSKV. The CDR3 length is 14 residues. This CDR3 is CATWDGPHYYKKLF. CDR3 sequence (DNA): TGTGCCACCTGGGACGGGCCGCATTATTATAAGAAACTCTTT.

The chain combines TRGV9 with TRGJ1 or TRGJ2. CDR1 and CDR2 from the germline V gene are GITISATS and ISYDGTV (reference sequence). With V trimmed by 5 bases and J by 5 bases, 9 bases remained unmatched. CDR3 length equals 13 residues. Here the CDR3 reads CALWAINDYKKLF. DNA of the CDR3: TGTGCCTTGTGGGCCATAAACGATTATAAGAAACTCTTT.

In the case of this clone: Other nucleotide sequences in the sample specify the same CDR3. The chain has TRGV8 and TRGJP2. Germline V lookup: CDR1 VENAVY, CDR2 YDSYNSRV. The CDR3 extends over 15 amino acids. V dropped 0 bases and J dropped 3; count of bases not matched to a gene: 4. CDR3 amino acids: CATWDRPGSDWIKTF. The CDR3 DNA is TGTGCCACCTGGGATAGGCCCGGTAGTGATTGGATCAAGACGTTT.

This clone was observed a few times. The chain is built from TRGV8 and TRGJP2. The CDR3 has 16 amino acids. Trimming at V came to 6 bases and at J to 2 bases, leaving 12 bases not matched to a gene. Germline-derived CDR1 and CDR2 are VENAVY and YDSYNSRV. The CDR3 here is CATWSPWGSSDWIKTF. CDR3 in DNA: TGTGCCACCTGGTCCCCCTGGGGGAGTAGTGATTGGATCAAGACGTTT.

Only a few counts were recorded for this clone. The rearrangement uses TRGV8 and TRGJP2. This CDR3 comprises 16 residues. V lost 2 bases, J lost 5 bases, and 11 bases stayed unmatched. CDR1 is VENAVY and CDR2 is YDSYNSRV in the germline V gene. The CDR3 nucleotides are TGTGCCACCTGGGATAAAATAGTCGGGAGTGATTGGATCAAGACGTTT. Translating it yields CATWDKIVGSDWIKTF.

This clone was detected a few times. The rearrangement uses TRGV3 and TRGJ1 or TRGJ2. V trimming: 3 bases; J trimming: 7 bases; junction bases outside the gene matches: 6. The CDR3 runs 12 residues. Germline V lookup: CDR1 VTNTFY, CDR2 YDVSTARD (reference sequence). The CDR3 coding sequence is TGTGCCACCTGGGACGGCCTATATAAGAAACTCTTT. Translated, it gives CATWDGLYKKLF.

Details on this clone: Just one base apart from a much larger clone, this may be a read error. This chain links TRGV8 with TRGJP2. The CDR3 length is 12 residues. The germline V gene has CDR1 VENAVY and CDR2 YDSYNSRV. With V trimmed by 9 bases and J by 3 bases, 4 bases remained unmatched. CDR3 sequence reads: CATRGSDWIKTF. CDR3 sequence (DNA): TGTGCCACCCGGGGTAGTGATTGGATCAAGACGTTT.

The chain recombines TRGV2 with TRGJP2. The junction had 7 bases not matched to a gene; V was cut back by 3 bases and J by 0 bases. Germline-derived CDR1 and CDR2 are EGSNGY and YDSYNSKV. The CDR3 contains 16 residues. Written as DNA, the CDR3 is TGTGCCACCTGGGACCGCAGAGATAGTAGTGATTGGATCAAGACGTTT. As protein: CATWDRRDSSDWIKTF.

This clone was recorded a few times. The sample has other DNA sequences that encode this CDR3 too. V and J are TRGV4 and TRGJ1 or TRGJ2. J lost 5 bases, V lost 2 bases, and 3 bases had no gene match. CDR1 is EGSTGY, CDR2 YDSYTSSV, per germline. This CDR3 is 12 amino acids long. CDR3 amino acids: CATWDVDYKKLF. For the CDR3, the DNA is TGTGCCACCTGGGATGTGGATTATAAGAAACTCTTT.

V gene TRGV8 combines with J gene TRGJP2. V trimming: 8 bases; J trimming: 2 bases; junction bases outside the gene matches: 2. The CDR3 covers 12 residues. From germline, CDR1 is VENAVY and CDR2 YDSYNSRV. The CDR3 coding sequence is TGTGCCACCTTAAGTAGTGATTGGATCAAGACGTTT. This gives the protein CATLSSDWIKTF.

The V gene is TRGV5, the J gene TRGJP1. J gave up 12 bases and V 2 bases, and 12 bases lay outside the gene matches. Germline lookup yields CDR1 VINAFY and CDR2 YDVSNSKD. The CDR3 extends over 14 amino acids. CDR3 residues: CATWDTHLGGFKIF. As DNA, the CDR3 is TGTGCCACCTGGGACACACATCTAGGGGGGTTCAAGATATTT.

With regard to this clone: A much larger clone sits a single nucleotide away, making a read error possible. This specimen includes other DNA sequences encoding the same CDR3. The chain links TRGV2 to TRGJ1 or TRGJ2. There are 14 residues in the CDR3. V shed 1 base, J shed 0 bases, and the junction held 3 bases outside the gene matches. Germline-derived CDR1 and CDR2 are EGSNGY and YDSYNSKV. CDR3 nucleotide sequence: TGTGCCACCTGGGACGGAACGAATTATTATAAGAAACTCTTT. Translating it yields CATWDGTNYYKKLF.